A single sample is the source of the 25 T cell receptor beta chains below, sequenced in a study of shared clonotypes between healthy human individuals. Sequencing used immunoSEQ multiplex PCR; TCRdb keeps in-frame clones, though not all of them. The sample consists of about 2.4 million clones, 80% to 95% of them appearing once. The sample taken for sequencing was naive CD4+ T cells from PBMCs. Stated subset: CD45RA+ positively selected. The source is a man between 18 and 29 years old in good health. Some clones in this sample may be carry-over from other donors' samples.

V is TRBV21-1 and J is TRBJ1-5. TRBV21-1 is described as a pseudogene. This CDR3 region has 16 residues. CDR3 nucleotide sequence: TGTGCCAGCAAGAGGGGTGTGGAACCTCGAAATCAGCCCCAGCATTTT. Translated: CASKRGVEPRNQPQHF.

This clone has just one count. V gene TRBV7-9 combines with J gene TRBJ2-3, with D possibly called TRBD1 or TRBD2 (5 bases each). Germline values: CDR1 SEHNR, CDR2 FQNEAQ (reference sequence). The CDR3 sequence is 15 residues long. The V gene lost 7 bases and the J gene lost 4 bases, with 18 bases spanning the gap. The CDR3: CASTIAPRGPDTQYF. The CDR3 nucleotides are TGTGCCAGCACCATCGCACCCCGGGGCCCAGATACGCAGTATTTT.

The chain uses TRBV9 and TRBJ1-1; D unclear. V was clipped by 2 bases and J by 1 base, with 15 bases between them. The germline V gene encodes CDR1 SGDLS and CDR2 YYNGEE. This CDR3 comprises 16 residues. The CDR3 DNA reads as TGTGCCAGCAGCGTTGCGGGCCTCGGGCCGAACACTGAAGCTTTCTTT. Translation gives CASSVAGLGPNTEAFF.

V gene TRBV12-2 combines with J gene TRBJ1-2. TRBV12-2 is a recognized pseudogene. This CDR3 is 15 amino acids long. The CDR3 reads CASRLAKPTLRGYTF. In DNA, the CDR3 is TGTGCAAGTCGCTTAGCGAAACCTACCTTAAGGGGCTACACCTTC.

This rearrangement joins TRBV2 to TRBJ2-5; 7 bases map to TRBD1. Germline V lookup: CDR1 SNHLY, CDR2 FYNNEI. This CDR3 region has 14 residues. V trimming: 6 bases; J trimming: 2 bases; junction bases outside the gene matches: 6. CDR3 DNA: TGTGCCAGCAGCTTACAGGGGTCACAAGAGACCCAGTACTTC. The encoded protein is CASSLQGSQETQYF.

About this clone itself: This specimen includes other DNA sequences encoding the same CDR3. The rearrangement links TRBV30 to TRBJ1-1; weak D call: TRBD1 (6 bases). V lost 3 bases and J 1 base, leaving 9 bases between the germline ends. This CDR3 spans 13 amino acids. Germline CDR1 GTSNPN, CDR2 SVGIG (reference sequence). The CDR3 coding sequence is TGTGCCTGGAGCTCAGGGGCGAACACTGAAGCTTTCTTT. Amino acids: CAWSSGANTEAFF. Full variable domain (missing parts from reference TRBV30 and TRBJ1-1): SQTIHQWPATLVQPVGSPLSLECTVEGTSNPNLYWYRQAAGRGLQLLFYSVGIGQISSEVPQNLSASRPQDRQFILSSKKLLLSDSGFYLCAWSSGANTEAFFGQGTRLTVV.

The rearrangement uses TRBV10-3 and TRBJ1-1; D is perhaps TRBD1 (5 bases). The CDR3 contains 12 residues. With 8 bases removed from V and 2 bases from J, the gap between germline ends came to 9 bases. Germline loops: CDR1 ENHRY, CDR2 SYGVKD. This chain's CDR3 is CAIGAANTEAFF. CDR3 nucleotide sequence: TGTGCCATCGGGGCAGCCAACACTGAAGCTTTCTTT.

The chain recombines TRBV10-3 with TRBJ2-7, with 8 bases matching TRBD2. V shed 4 bases and J 2 bases; nucleotides not matched to a gene: 4. The CDR3 extends over 14 amino acids. CDR1 and CDR2 from the germline V gene are ENHRY and SYGVKD. The CDR3: CAISVSAGAYEQYF. The CDR3 bases are TGTGCCATCAGTGTTTCAGCGGGGGCCTACGAGCAGTACTTC.

This chain links TRBV4-1 with TRBJ2-1; D possibly corresponds to TRBD2 (5 bases). The CDR3 covers 19 residues. Trimming removed 0 bases from V and 0 bases from J, with 18 bases in between. Germline assignment: CDR1 MGHRA and CDR2 YSYEKL. CDR3 in DNA: TGCGCCAGCAGCCAAGAATTTAGCAGGCGGGTAAGCTCCTACAATGAGCAGTTCTTC. It codes for CASSQEFSRRVSSYNEQFF.

The rearrangement links TRBV29-1 to TRBJ1-4; D is undetermined. Germline values: CDR1 SQVTM, CDR2 ANQGSEA. V gave up 5 bases and J gave up 8 bases, with 18 bases separating them. The CDR3 has 14 amino acids. The CDR3 nucleotides read TGCAGCGTTCAGACTCCCGGTTCGGGGGAAAAACTGTTTTTT. Its protein is CSVQTPGSGEKLFF.

The chain joins TRBV4-2 to TRBJ2-1; 8 nucleotides agree with TRBD2. CDR1 and CDR2 (germline): LGHNA, YNFKEQ. There are 14 residues in the CDR3. Trimming took 8 bases from V and 4 from J; bases not matched to a gene: 7. Here the CDR3 reads CASAGTRGYNEQFF. CDR3 DNA: TGTGCCAGCGCGGGGACTAGGGGTTACAATGAGCAGTTCTTC.

The table lists this clone with a count of one. This sequence joins TRBV10-3 and TRBJ1-6, with TRBD1 identical over 7 bases. V dropped 4 bases and J dropped 7; count of bases not matched to a gene: 7. The CDR3 spans 15 residues. Germline lookup yields CDR1 ENHRY and CDR2 SYGVKD. The CDR3 is CAISALDRENSPLHF. The CDR3 DNA sequence: TGTGCCATCAGTGCCCTTGACAGGGAGAATTCACCCCTCCACTTT.

The rearrangement joins TRBV9 to TRBJ2-3, with D unresolved. Germline-derived CDR1 and CDR2 are SGDLS and YYNGEE. Between the trimmed V and J ends, which lost 1 base and 0 bases, there was a span of 21 bases. The CDR3 contains 19 residues. CDR3 sequence (DNA): TGTGCCAGCAGCGTACTGCCGACGGTCGTCTTCCTTAGCACAGATACGCAGTATTTT. It is translated as CASSVLPTVVFLSTDTQYF.

The chain recombines TRBV18 with TRBJ2-1, with TRBD1 identical over 7 bases. This CDR3 is built from 15 residues. Germline assignment: CDR1 KGHSH and CDR2 LQKENI. The junction had 9 bases not matched to a gene; V was cut back by 3 bases and J by 7 bases. The CDR3 DNA sequence: TGTGCCAGCTCACCCACGACAGGGATCCAGAATGAGCAGTTCTTC. This sequence encodes CASSPTTGIQNEQFF.

The chain joins TRBV4-1 to TRBJ2-3, with D uncertain. Looked up from germline, CDR1 is MGHRA and CDR2 is YSYEKL. Trimming took 0 bases from V and 1 from J, leaving 14 bases between them. The CDR3 runs to 17 residues. CDR3 residues: CASSQDSFAGRTDTQYF. The CDR3 DNA reads TGCGCCAGCAGCCAAGATTCTTTCGCCGGCCGCACAGATACGCAGTATTTT.

V usage is TRBV19 and J usage is TRBJ2-7; TRBD2 aligns across 8 bases. V lost 1 base, J lost 3 bases, and 8 bases stayed unmatched. Germline V gene sequence: CDR1 LNHDA, CDR2 SQIVND (reference sequence). The CDR3 runs to 16 residues. The CDR3 loop is CASSIGISGENYEQYF. In nucleotides, the CDR3 is TGTGCCAGTAGTATAGGGATTAGCGGGGAAAACTACGAGCAGTACTTC. Drawing the rest from reference TRBV19 and TRBJ2-7, the complete variable domain is DGGITQSPKYLFRKEGQNVTLSCEQNLNHDAMYWYRQDPGQGLRLIYYSQIVNDFQKGDIAEGYSVSREKKESFPLTVTSAQKNPTAFYLCASSIGISGENYEQYFGPGTRLTVT.

V and J are TRBV18 and TRBJ1-2, with 7 bases identical to TRBD1. J lost 6 bases, V lost 2 bases, and 9 bases had no gene match. Germline loops: CDR1 KGHSH, CDR2 LQKENI. The length of the CDR3 is 15 residues. CDR3 amino acids: CASSPVEQGRNGYTF. As DNA, the CDR3 is TGTGCCAGCTCACCAGTCGAACAGGGGAGGAATGGCTACACCTTC. The whole variable domain, remainder taken from reference TRBV18 and TRBJ1-2, is NAGVMQNPRHLVRRRGQEARLRCSPMKGHSHVYWYRQLPEEGLKFMVYLQKENIIDESGMPKERFSAEFPKEGPSILRIQQVVRGDSAAYFCASSPVEQGRNGYTFGSGTRLTVV.

This sequence joins TRBV28 and TRBJ1-2; TRBD1 aligns across 8 bases. J lost 8 bases, V lost 6 bases, and 8 bases had no gene match. The germline CDR1 and CDR2 sequences are MDHEN and SYDVKM. The CDR3 is 13 amino acids. CDR3 loop: CASSQTGVPGYTF. CDR3 DNA sequence: TGTGCCAGCAGCCAGACAGGGGTTCCGGGCTACACCTTC.

V and J are TRBV27 and TRBJ1-2; D is uncertain. Germline V gene lookup returns CDR1 MNHEY and CDR2 SMNVEV (reference sequence). The CDR3 length is 17 residues. V was cut by 6 bases and J by 0 bases, with 20 bases left in between. The CDR3 DNA follows: TGTGCCAGCAGGGTTTCAGTTGGGTTTTTCCCTAACTATGGCTACACCTTC. This sequence encodes CASRVSVGFFPNYGYTF.

CDR3 DNA sequence: TGTGCCTGGGAGGACTACAATGAGCAGTTCTTC. Protein sequence: CAWEDYNEQFF. The chain joins TRBV30 to TRBJ2-1, with D uncertain. V was clipped by 5 bases and J by 3 bases, with 5 bases between them. The V gene's germline CDR1 is GTSNPN and CDR2 SVGIG (reference sequence). CDR3 length: 11 residues.

This clone came up a few times. The genes are TRBV30 and TRBJ1-4; D perhaps matches TRBD1 (5 bases). V lost 4 bases and J lost 8, with 14 bases in between. CDR3 length: 13 residues. Germline V gene lookup returns CDR1 GTSNPN and CDR2 SVGIG (reference sequence). CDR3 sequence: CAWTPGREEKLFF. In DNA, the CDR3 is TGTGCCTGGACTCCAGGGCGGGAGGAAAAACTGTTTTTT.

V gene TRBV5-6 combines with J gene TRBJ2-1; 14 nucleotides match TRBD2. Germline loops: CDR1 SGHDT, CDR2 YYEEEE. J gave up 2 bases and V 4 bases, and 5 bases lay outside the gene matches. The CDR3 runs to 17 residues. CDR3 bases: TGTGCCAGCAGCCGACTAGCGGGAGGGGGCGCCTACAATGAGCAGTTCTTC. Its protein product is CASSRLAGGGAYNEQFF.

The genes are TRBV5-5 and TRBJ1-2; D may be TRBD1 (5 bases). This CDR3 has 13 amino acids. Trimming removed 0 bases at V and 6 bases at J, with 9 bases between. Germline-derived CDR1 and CDR2 are SGHKS and YYEKEE (reference sequence). Here the CDR3 DNA reads TGTGCCAGCAGCTTGGCTGGGGGAGATGGCTACACCTTC. Protein: CASSLAGGDGYTF.

The CDR3, as DNA: TGTGCCAGTAGTATTCTACAGCCTCGATATGCTTTCTTT. This translates into CASSILQPRYAFF. V gene TRBV19 combines with J gene TRBJ1-1, with no clear D. V was pared by 3 bases and J by 11 bases, with 16 bases between. This CDR3 spans 13 amino acids. Germline V gene lookup returns CDR1 LNHDA and CDR2 SQIVND (reference sequence). The full variable domain, its missing parts supplied by reference TRBV19 and TRBJ1-1, is DGGITQSPKYLFRKEGQNVTLSCEQNLNHDAMYWYRQDPGQGLRLIYYSQIVNDFQKGDIAEGYSVSREKKESFPLTVTSAQKNPTAFYLCASSILQPRYAFFGQGTRLTVV.

The V and J genes are TRBV5-6 and TRBJ2-7; TRBD1 matches at 9 bases. Germline V gene lookup returns CDR1 SGHDT and CDR2 YYEEEE. The V segment lost 3 bases and the J segment 3 bases; nucleotides outside the gene matches: 4. The CDR3 is 14 amino acids. Here the CDR3 reads CASSWGQGFYEQYF. DNA for the CDR3: TGTGCCAGCAGCTGGGGACAGGGATTCTACGAGCAGTACTTC. The full variable domain, rest sourced from reference TRBV5-6 and TRBJ2-7, is DAGVTQSPTHLIKTRGQQVTLRCSPKSGHDTVSWYQQALGQGPQFIFQYYEEEERQRGNFPDRFSGHQFPNYSSELNVNALLLGDSALYLCASSWGQGFYEQYFGPGTRLTVT.